The 20 T cell receptor beta chains given below trace back to one sample, sequenced in a study of naive and memory T cell subsets. General study findings and limits: Possibly reflecting memory cells re-expressing CD45RA, a few larger clonotypes occurred in naive repertoires, especially CD8.

An equimolar mix of two oligonucleotides served as the beta constant-region primer for TRBC1 and TRBC2. The ligated cDNA underwent four PCR rounds using SP2 and nested alpha and beta constant-region primers. TCRdb redid the calling of the UMI-ligation and nested PCR reads with MiXCR, one entry per CDR3 protein. The sample records around 140,000 distinct CDR3 sequences, about 23% being singletons. No cognate antigen is known for these TCRs. Input material: naive CD4+ T cells from blood. The receptors were sampled from a human donor in good health.

This clonotype has only a few counts. The chain uses TRBV20-1 and TRBJ2-3; 12 bases fit TRBD2. V dropped 3 bases and J dropped 1; count of bases not matched to a gene: 8. The CDR3 consists of 17 residues. Germline values: CDR1 DFQATT, CDR2 SNEGSKA (reference sequence). The CDR3 DNA sequence: TGCAGTGCTAGCCCTAGCGGGAGGGCCCTCGGCACAGATACGCAGTATTTT. Protein product: CSASPSGRALGTDTQYF.

CDR3: CASSPWAGRVAEQFF. DNA for the CDR3: TGTGCCAGCAGTCCGTGGGCAGGGAGGGTGGCTGAGCAGTTCTTC. The genes are TRBV27 and TRBJ2-1, with 7 bases aligning to TRBD2. The CDR3 runs 15 residues. The V and J ends lost 5 bases and 9 bases, in that order; junction bases with no gene match: 13. In germline, CDR1 is MNHEY, CDR2 SMNVEV (reference sequence).

V and J are TRBV6-5 and TRBJ1-1; 7 bases map to TRBD1. Germline CDR1 reads MNHEY; CDR2 reads SVGAGI. V trimming: 6 bases; J trimming: 7 bases; junction bases outside the gene matches: 5. This CDR3 has 12 amino acids. The CDR3 sequence is CASRLQGGEAFF. CDR3 nucleotide sequence: TGTGCCAGCAGACTGCAGGGGGGTGAAGCTTTCTTT.

This chain joins TRBV20-1 and TRBJ2-7; 10 bases match TRBD2. The germline V gene encodes CDR1 DFQATT and CDR2 SNEGSKA (reference sequence). CDR3 length equals 17 residues. J lost 1 base, V lost 6 bases, and 15 bases had no gene match. The CDR3 spells CSAPFPPLAGVSYEQYF. The CDR3, as DNA: TGCAGTGCACCATTCCCCCCTCTAGCGGGAGTTTCCTACGAGCAGTACTTC.

V usage is TRBV11-1 and J usage is TRBJ2-7; D not resolved. Trimming stripped 2 bases from V and 3 bases from J, with 20 bases between. Per the germline V gene, CDR1 is SGHAT and CDR2 is FQDESV (reference sequence). This CDR3 contains 17 residues. Here the CDR3 reads CASSLRLVNPPSYEQYF. CDR3 coding DNA: TGTGCCAGCAGCTTACGGTTAGTCAACCCACCAAGCTACGAGCAGTACTTC.

This clonotype was found many times. The gene calls are TRBV20-1 and TRBJ2-3, with D maybe TRBD2 (5 bases). This CDR3 has 15 residues. The germline V and J ends were trimmed by 0 bases and 5 bases, with 15 bases remaining between them. Germline V lookup: CDR1 DFQATT, CDR2 SNEGSKA (reference sequence). CDR3 amino acids: CSARDFYGGLDTQYF. CDR3 nucleotides: TGCAGTGCTAGAGACTTCTATGGCGGACTAGATACGCAGTATTTT.

This clonotype has just a few counts. This chain links TRBV2 with TRBJ1-2; 7 positions match TRBD1. From germline, CDR1 is SNHLY and CDR2 FYNNEI. Unmatched junction bases numbered 7, after V lost 6 bases and J lost 0 bases. The CDR3 has 15 amino acids. The CDR3: CASRQGQTANYGYTF. Here the CDR3 DNA reads TGTGCCAGCAGGCAGGGACAGACAGCTAACTATGGCTACACCTTC.

This chain uses TRBV28 with TRBJ2-1; 10 nucleotides align to TRBD2. Germline loops: CDR1 MDHEN, CDR2 SYDVKM. V was pared by 5 bases and J by 12 bases, with 7 bases of the junction left unmatched. This CDR3 is 13 amino acids long. The CDR3 reads CASSHPSGRGQFF. The DNA of the CDR3 is TGTGCCAGCAGTCATCCTAGCGGGAGAGGGCAGTTCTTC.

The V and J genes are TRBV20-1 and TRBJ2-2, with 11 bases identical to TRBD2. Unmatched junction bases numbered 4, after V lost 0 bases and J lost 1 base. CDR3 length equals 17 residues. Germline CDR1 and CDR2: DFQATT and SNEGSKA (reference sequence). The CDR3 DNA sequence: TGCAGTGCTAGAGACCGAGGGACTAGCGGGAACACCGGGGAGCTGTTTTTT. As protein: CSARDRGTSGNTGELFF.

The chain couples TRBV10-3 to TRBJ1-5; 7 bases map to TRBD1. CDR1 is ENHRY and CDR2 is SYGVKD in the germline V gene. The CDR3 spans 17 residues. J gave up 0 bases and V 3 bases, and 8 bases lay outside the gene matches. The CDR3 nucleotides are TGTGCCATCAGTGACCGGGGGACAGACTCTAGCAATCAGCCCCAGCATTTT. As protein: CAISDRGTDSSNQPQHF.

The chain recombines TRBV12-3 or TRBV12-4 with TRBJ1-2; 8 nucleotides agree with TRBD1. V was clipped by 5 bases and J by 0 bases; unmatched bases: 2. This CDR3 comprises 14 residues. The CDR3 bases are TGTGCCAGCAGTATACAGGGGGCTAACTATGGCTACACCTTC. Protein sequence: CASSIQGANYGYTF.

This clonotype was picked up a small number of times. This chain uses TRBV11-2 with TRBJ2-1, with 7 bases matching TRBD2. V was pared by 3 bases and J by 3 bases, with 14 bases of the junction left unmatched. Per the germline V gene, CDR1 is SGHAT and CDR2 is FQNNGV. The CDR3 loop spans 18 amino acids. CDR3 sequence: CASSLYTGAGRNYNEQFF. In DNA, the CDR3 is TGTGCCAGCAGCTTGTATACGGGAGCGGGGAGAAACTACAATGAGCAGTTCTTC. The complete variable domain, with remaining parts taken from reference TRBV11-2 and TRBJ2-1, reads EAGVAQSPRYKIIEKRQSVAFWCNPISGHATLYWYQQILGQGPKLLIQFQNNGVVDDSQLPKDRFSAERLKGVDSTLKIQPAKLEDSAVYLCASSLYTGAGRNYNEQFFGPGTRLTVL.

This clonotype turned up a few times. The chain carries TRBV7-8 and TRBJ2-5; D unclear. This CDR3 comprises 14 residues. The germline V gene encodes CDR1 SGHVS and CDR2 FQNEAQ. The V gene lost 0 bases and the J gene lost 5 bases, with 10 bases spanning the gap. CDR3 coding DNA: TGTGCCAGCAGCTTAGCAATGGGCGCGGAGACCCAGTACTTC. Translating it yields CASSLAMGAETQYF.

J is TRBJ2-1 and V is TRBV2; D unresolved. The CDR3 is 11 residues long. Trimming removed 4 bases from V and 7 bases from J, with 5 bases in between. CDR1 SNHLY and CDR2 FYNNEI come from the germline V gene. The DNA for the CDR3 is TGTGCCAGCAGTGGAGTGAATGAGCAGTTCTTC. Translating gives CASSGVNEQFF.

The V call is TRBV6-2 or TRBV6-3, the J call TRBJ2-7; 14 bases align to TRBD2. Germline V gene lookup returns CDR1 MNHEY and CDR2 SVGEGT. The J segment lost 3 bases and the V segment lost 6 bases, leaving 16 bases of the junction unmatched. CDR3 length: 19 amino acids. The CDR3 is CASRPRTGTSGRGRYEQYF. As DNA, the CDR3 is TGTGCCAGCAGACCCCGTACCGGGACTAGCGGGAGAGGTCGCTACGAGCAGTACTTC.

This rearrangement joins TRBV6-6 to TRBJ2-7; D is tentatively TRBD1 or TRBD2 (5 bases each). CDR3 length equals 16 residues. Per germline, CDR1 MNHNY and CDR2 SVGAGI (reference sequence). The V and J ends lost 7 bases and 2 bases respectively, with 21 bases between them. The CDR3 is CASTHGVGTGTYEQYF. The CDR3 DNA follows: TGTGCCAGCACTCACGGGGTCGGGACGGGCACCTACGAGCAGTACTTC.

Ten or more counts support this clonotype. The V and J genes are TRBV6-6 and TRBJ2-7; perhaps TRBD1 as D (6 bases). V was clipped by 6 bases and J by 3 bases, with 15 bases between them. CDR1 is MNHNY, CDR2 SVGAGI, per germline (reference sequence). There are 14 residues in the CDR3. CDR3 in amino acids: CASSGTSTNYEQYF. The CDR3 region has the DNA TGTGCCAGCAGCGGGACATCAACCAACTACGAGCAGTACTTC.

This clonotype was detected a few times. The rearrangement joins TRBV6-2 or TRBV6-3 to TRBJ2-1; 10 bases match TRBD2. Trimming at V came to 8 bases and at J to 7 bases, leaving 11 bases not matched to a gene. This CDR3 contains 15 residues. Per germline, CDR1 MNHEY and CDR2 SVGEGT. In DNA, the CDR3 is TGTGCCAGCGAGCTAGCGGGAGCTGTAGAAAATGAGCAGTTCTTC. This translates into CASELAGAVENEQFF.

This clonotype was detected once. The chain is built from TRBV10-3 and TRBJ2-6; the D gene is possibly TRBD2 (5 bases). This CDR3 is built from 13 residues. V was shortened by 10 bases and J by 0 bases, with 7 bases between the two germline ends. Germline-derived CDR1 and CDR2 are ENHRY and SYGVKD. The DNA for the CDR3 is TGTGCCACCGAGGGCTCTGGGGCCAACGTCCTGACTTTC. Amino acids: CATEGSGANVLTF.

The V gene is TRBV3-1, the J gene TRBJ2-5; TRBD2 aligns across 13 bases. The V gene's germline CDR1 is LGHDT and CDR2 YNNKEL (reference sequence). The CDR3 spans 18 residues. V lost 6 bases, J lost 3 bases, and 13 bases stayed unmatched. The CDR3 is CASRLTSGRSRGKETQYF. In DNA, the CDR3 is TGTGCCAGCAGACTGACTAGCGGGAGGTCCCGGGGTAAAGAGACCCAGTACTTC.